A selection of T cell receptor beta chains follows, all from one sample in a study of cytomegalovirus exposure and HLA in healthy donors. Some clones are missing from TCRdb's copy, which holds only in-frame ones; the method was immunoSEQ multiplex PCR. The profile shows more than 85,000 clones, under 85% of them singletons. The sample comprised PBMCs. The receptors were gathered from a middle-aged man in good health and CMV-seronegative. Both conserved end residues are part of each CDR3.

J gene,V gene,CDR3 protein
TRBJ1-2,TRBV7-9,CASSIGTGELIDGYTF
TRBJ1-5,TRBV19,CASKGGLTQPQHF
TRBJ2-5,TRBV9,CASSVGPAGGEETQYF
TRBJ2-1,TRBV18,CASSADISSYNEQFF
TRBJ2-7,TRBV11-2,CASSLSTGGGYEQYF
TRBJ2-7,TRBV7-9,CASSSNPGTGGLEQYF
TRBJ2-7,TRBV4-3,CASSLGQGTYEQYF
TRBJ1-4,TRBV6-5,CASSDGTGFQKLFF
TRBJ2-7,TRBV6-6,CASRDTLNEQYF
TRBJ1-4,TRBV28,CASSSHGGEKLFF
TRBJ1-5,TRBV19,CASSIIGGRHNQPQHF
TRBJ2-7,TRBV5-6,CASSKIDRDFDEQYF
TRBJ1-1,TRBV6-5,CASSYSWQMNTEAFF
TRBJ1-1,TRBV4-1,CASSQEEGATEAFF
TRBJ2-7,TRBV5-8,CASSRNRDYEQYF
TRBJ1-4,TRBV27,CASSLPGSNEKLFF
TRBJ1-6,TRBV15,CATSREDRVDSPLHF
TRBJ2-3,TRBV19,CASSATSGGLSTDTQYF
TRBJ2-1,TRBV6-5,CASSWGGQYNEQFF
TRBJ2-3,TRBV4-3,CASSQDPGGASTDTQYF
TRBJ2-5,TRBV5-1,CASSLARSRNWQETQYF
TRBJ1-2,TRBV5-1,CASSFQGGSGYTF
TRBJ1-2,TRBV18,CASSPPEGGLHGYTF
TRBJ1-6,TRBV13,CASSFSTGGYSPLHF
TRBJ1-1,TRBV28,CASSLLLAGDSEGRNTEAFF
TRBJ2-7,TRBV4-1,CASSPGTGVSEQYF